This T cell receptor (beta chain) was sequenced in a study of vaccination effects on CD4 cells after COVID-19. Overall study context: Sequencing followed a ViraFEST assay step that expanded antigen-specific CD4+ T cells with viral peptide pools.

V was shortened by 5 bases and J by 0 bases, with 13 bases between the two germline ends. This CDR3 has 15 residues. The germline CDR1 and CDR2 sequences are MGHDK and SYGVNS. Subsequent to a culture period of more than 9 days, CD4+ T cells were isolated. Participants were given two doses of BNT162b2 or mRNA-1273 vaccine. Vaccinees lacked prior SARS-CoV-2 infection and tested negative for nucleocapsid antibodies. Clones were read by immunoSEQ multiplex PCR, and TCRdb kept only the in-frame ones, dropping some. The sample shows 50,000 to 70,000 clones, around 85% of them seen only once. As to this clone: As yet, its antigen is unknown.

This TCR was recovered from a human donor who received a COVID-19 vaccine. This material consisted of CD4+ T cells from PBMCs cultured without peptide, taken after COVID-19 vaccination. The J gene is TRBJ1-2, the V gene TRBV25-1, with D possibly TRBD1 on 6 matching bases. CDR3 region: CASSKATGTNYGYTF. DNA of the CDR3: TGTGCCAGCAGTAAGGCCACAGGGACTAACTATGGCTACACCTTC.